A selection of T cell receptor beta chains follows, all from one sample in a study of cytomegalovirus exposure and HLA in healthy donors. Only in-frame clones appear in the TCRdb table, and some are missing; sequencing was by immunoSEQ multiplex PCR. The sample lists approximately 100,000 clones; approximately 79% were seen once. Sequences were obtained from PBMCs. The receptors here all came from a man aged 55 to 70 in good health and CMV-seronegative. CDR3s leave out the opening cysteine and the closing phenylalanine or tryptophan. The order of the fields is V gene, clone size, CDR3 protein. Size tells how often a clone was seen (once, few, many) or the class of an expanded clone, and some rows leave it out.

v_gene: TRBV27; abundance: -; CDR3aa: ASSFRGGTEKLF
v_gene: TRBV5-1; abundance: once; CDR3aa: ASSLAVAGGTGELF
v_gene: TRBV2; abundance: once; CDR3aa: ASRQLSGQNEKLF
v_gene: TRBV29-1; abundance: -; CDR3aa: SVVRLDKNTDTQY
v_gene: TRBV30; abundance: few; CDR3aa: AWSAGIQGAPGQPQH
v_gene: TRBV15; abundance: -; CDR3aa: ATSRGGGVGRGSSYEQY
v_gene: TRBV5-1; abundance: -; CDR3aa: ASSSSRGGRETQY
v_gene: TRBV5-1; abundance: few; CDR3aa: ASSLALRTSVEAGELF
v_gene: TRBV30; abundance: once; CDR3aa: AWSVRTGTSGADTQY
v_gene: TRBV7-9; abundance: -; CDR3aa: ASRAGGWTEAF
v_gene: TRBV7-9; abundance: -; CDR3aa: ASSLVGGTDTQY
v_gene: TRBV18; abundance: once; CDR3aa: ASSPNGQGAGQPQH